These 19 T cell receptor beta chains were sequenced from one sample in a study of blood T cell repertoires in COVID-19. Measured with immunoSEQ multiplex PCR; TCRdb has only the in-frame clones, and not every one. This table has approximately 220,000 clones, 75% to 90% appearing once. Sample: PBMCs or T cells enriched from blood (not recorded which). The receptors shown here come from a man aged 25 to 40 who had recovered from COVID-19.

In its sample, this clone was seen a few times. The V gene is TRBV5-5, the J gene TRBJ1-1; perhaps TRBD1 as D (5 bases). The germline V gene encodes CDR1 SGHKS and CDR2 YYEKEE (reference sequence). The germline V and J ends were trimmed by 5 bases and 5 bases, with 13 bases remaining between them. The CDR3 totals 13 residues. The DNA for the CDR3 is TGTGCCAGCAGAATAGGGGTACGGACTGAAGCTTTCTTT. Translated: CASRIGVRTEAFF. Full variable domain (missing parts from reference TRBV5-5 and TRBJ1-1): DAGVTQSPTHLIKTRGQQVTLRCSPISGHKSVSWYQQVLGQGPQFIFQYYEKEERGRGNFPDRFSARQFPNYSSELNVNALLLGDSALYLCASRIGVRTEAFFGQGTRLTVV.

This chain joins TRBV19 and TRBJ1-1, with no clear D. Germline assignment: CDR1 LNHDA and CDR2 SQIVND (reference sequence). Trimming removed 11 bases at V and 1 base at J, with 14 bases between. The CDR3 runs 13 residues. The CDR3 bases are TGTGCCCGCTTAACCCCCAGGAACACTGAAGCTTTCTTT. Translation: CARLTPRNTEAFF.

This chain links TRBV2 with TRBJ1-5; D is possibly TRBD1 (5 bases). The germline CDR1 and CDR2 sequences are SNHLY and FYNNEI. This CDR3 region has 20 residues. V shed 1 base and J shed 1 base, with 23 bases lying between them. The CDR3 reads CASSEGGPTVGDESNQPQHF. In DNA, the CDR3 is TGTGCCAGCAGTGAAGGAGGCCCGACGGTAGGGGATGAAAGCAATCAGCCCCAGCATTTT.

This sequence joins TRBV5-5 and TRBJ1-1; a possible D gene is TRBD1 (5 bases). The CDR3 consists of 11 residues. Trimming removed 6 bases from V and 6 bases from J, with 9 bases in between. Germline V gene lookup returns CDR1 SGHKS and CDR2 YYEKEE (reference sequence). The CDR3 here is CASTGWSEAFF. As DNA, the CDR3 is TGTGCCAGCACAGGGTGGTCTGAAGCTTTCTTT.

The V and J genes are TRBV28 and TRBJ2-7; TRBD1 might be the D (6 bases). V lost 3 bases and J 3 bases, leaving 15 bases between the germline ends. The germline CDR1 and CDR2 sequences are MDHEN and SYDVKM. The CDR3 is 15 residues long. CDR3 coding DNA: TGTGCCAGCAGTTTTATTGGACAGTCCTACTACGAGCAGTACTTC. Translated: CASSFIGQSYYEQYF.

The chain links TRBV28 to TRBJ2-3; 10 nucleotides line up with TRBD2. The length of the CDR3 is 17 residues. Trimming at V came to 3 bases and at J to 1 base, leaving 7 bases not matched to a gene. The germline V gene has CDR1 MDHEN and CDR2 SYDVKM. The CDR3 bases are TGTGCCAGCAGTTTCCCTCTAGCGGGAGAAGGCACAGATACGCAGTATTTT. Translation gives CASSFPLAGEGTDTQYF.

The V and J genes are TRBV15 and TRBJ2-3; 13 bases line up with TRBD2. Germline CDR1 is LNHNV and CDR2 is YYDKDF (reference sequence). This CDR3 region has 14 residues. After removal of 11 bases from V and 5 bases from J, the junction contained 7 bases not matched to a gene. The CDR3 sequence: CAAGLAGVGDTQYF. CDR3 DNA sequence: TGTGCCGCAGGACTAGCGGGGGTAGGAGATACGCAGTATTTT.

This chain uses TRBV10-2 with TRBJ1-2, with 8 bases matching TRBD1. Germline V CDR1 and CDR2: WSHSY, SAAADI. V was clipped by 3 bases and J by 6 bases; unmatched bases: 6. This CDR3 is built from 14 residues. The CDR3, as DNA: TGCGCCAGCAGTGACATCGACAGGGGACATGGCTACACCTTC. Translation gives CASSDIDRGHGYTF.

The chain recombines TRBV5-1 with TRBJ1-2; 8 nucleotides align to TRBD1. Germline CDR1 is SGHRS and CDR2 is YFSETQ. Germline trimming cut 2 bases from V and 4 bases from J; bases unmatched to any gene: 4. This CDR3 has 14 residues. CDR3 sequence: CASSFGQGSYGYTF. The CDR3 DNA reads TGCGCCAGCAGCTTCGGACAGGGTAGCTATGGCTACACCTTC.

This rearrangement joins TRBV6-6 to TRBJ1-1, with 10 nucleotides matching TRBD1. Trimming removed 8 bases from V and 3 bases from J; junction bases left unmatched: 6. This CDR3 has 14 residues. Germline V gene data show CDR1 as MNHNY and CDR2 as SVGAGI (reference sequence). CDR3 sequence reads: CASFRQGAHTEAFF. For the CDR3, the DNA is TGTGCCAGCTTTAGACAGGGGGCGCACACTGAAGCTTTCTTT.

The CDR3 region is CASSVGGSPYETQYF. The CDR3 DNA reads TGTGCCAGCAGTGTAGGGGGTTCCCCATATGAGACCCAGTACTTC. This chain uses TRBV2 with TRBJ2-5, with TRBD1 as a possible D gene (6 bases). Germline assignment: CDR1 SNHLY and CDR2 FYNNEI. This CDR3 has 15 amino acids. V was trimmed by 4 bases and J by 5 bases, leaving 17 bases between them.

The chain has TRBV18 and TRBJ2-2; 7 nucleotides match TRBD2. Germline CDR1 is KGHSH and CDR2 is LQKENI. The ends lost 0 bases at V and 1 base at J; junction bases unmatched: 2. The CDR3 is 16 amino acids. CDR3 region: CASSPPGRENTGELFF. The CDR3 DNA reads as TGTGCCAGCTCACCACCTGGGAGGGAGAACACCGGGGAGCTGTTTTTT.

Only one count was recorded for this clone. The gene calls are TRBV18 and TRBJ2-7; D not resolved. This CDR3 region has 12 residues. Trimming stripped 4 bases from V and 2 bases from J, with 6 bases between. Germline values: CDR1 KGHSH, CDR2 LQKENI. CDR3 region: CASSQTPYEQYF. The CDR3 DNA sequence: TGTGCCAGCTCACAAACTCCCTACGAGCAGTACTTC.

V usage is TRBV18 and J usage is TRBJ1-2, with a possible D match to TRBD1 (6 bases). The ends were cut back, 0 bases at V and 4 bases at J, with 9 bases in the middle. Germline lookup yields CDR1 KGHSH and CDR2 LQKENI. The CDR3 runs to 14 residues. CDR3 sequence: CASSPPDSPYGYTF. DNA of the CDR3: TGTGCCAGCTCACCACCGGACAGTCCCTATGGCTACACCTTC.

This chain joins TRBV7-2 and TRBJ2-5; tentative D call: TRBD2 (6 bases). The CDR3 length is 15 residues. V dropped 4 bases and J dropped 5 bases, with 17 bases sitting between them. Germline V gives CDR1 SGHTA, CDR2 FQGNSA. The CDR3 sequence is CASSSIGGPLETQYF. The CDR3, as DNA: TGTGCCAGCAGCTCAATAGGAGGGCCCCTCGAGACCCAGTACTTC.

V gene TRBV19 combines with J gene TRBJ1-4; tentative D call: TRBD1 (6 bases). Germline lookup yields CDR1 LNHDA and CDR2 SQIVND (reference sequence). The CDR3 spans 16 residues. V lost 3 bases and J 0 bases, leaving 11 bases between the germline ends. CDR3: CASSIKGVATNEKLFF. The CDR3 region has the DNA TGTGCCAGTAGTATCAAGGGGGTTGCAACTAATGAAAAACTGTTTTTT.

J is TRBJ2-7 and V is TRBV28; 10 positions agree with TRBD1. Germline values: CDR1 MDHEN, CDR2 SYDVKM. This CDR3 has 16 residues. V was clipped by 5 bases and J by 3 bases; unmatched bases: 10. The CDR3 DNA is TGTGCCAGCAGTCCTCTGGACAGGGGGTTCAACTACGAGCAGTACTTC. It translates to CASSPLDRGFNYEQYF.

This chain uses TRBV6-2 or TRBV6-3 with TRBJ2-7; the D gene is possibly TRBD1 (6 bases). The germline V gene encodes CDR1 MNHEY and CDR2 SVGEGT. This CDR3 has 16 amino acids. Deletions cut 0 bases from V and 2 bases from J, with 14 bases between. The CDR3 DNA reads as TGTGCCAGCAGTTACTCTTATCAGGACAGTACCTACGAGCAGTACTTC. Translating it yields CASSYSYQDSTYEQYF.

V gene TRBV9 combines with J gene TRBJ1-6; TRBD1 matches 9 bases. This CDR3 comprises 15 residues. Germline V gene sequence: CDR1 SGDLS, CDR2 YYNGEE. V dropped 4 bases and J dropped 7; count of bases not matched to a gene: 6. The CDR3 sequence: CASSIDRGGNSPLHF. In DNA, the CDR3 is TGTGCCAGCAGCATCGACAGGGGGGGGAATTCACCCCTCCACTTT.